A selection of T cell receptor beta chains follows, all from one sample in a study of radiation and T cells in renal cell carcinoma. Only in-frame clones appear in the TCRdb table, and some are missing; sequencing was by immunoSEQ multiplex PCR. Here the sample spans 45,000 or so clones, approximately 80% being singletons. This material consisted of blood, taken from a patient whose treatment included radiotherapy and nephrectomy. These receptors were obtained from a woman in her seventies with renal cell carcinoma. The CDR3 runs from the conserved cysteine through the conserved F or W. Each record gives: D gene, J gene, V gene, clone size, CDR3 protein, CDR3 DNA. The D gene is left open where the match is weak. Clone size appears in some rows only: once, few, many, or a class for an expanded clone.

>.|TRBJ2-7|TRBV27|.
CASSLNGNYEQYF
TGTGCCAGCAGTTTGAACGGGAACTACGAGCAGTACTTC
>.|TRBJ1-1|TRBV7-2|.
CASSLYTEAFF
TGTGCCAGCAGCTTATACACTGAAGCTTTCTTT
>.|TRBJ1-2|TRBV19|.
CASSIEHRNYGYTF
TGTGCCAGTAGTATAGAACACAGGAACTATGGCTACACCTTC
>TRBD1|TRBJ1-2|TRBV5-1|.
CASSSSGQSGTF
TGCGCCAGCAGCTCCTCGGGACAGTCTGGCACCTTC
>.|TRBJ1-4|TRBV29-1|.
CSAKGTGNEKLFF
TGCAGCGCAAAGGGCACGGGTAATGAAAAACTGTTTTTT
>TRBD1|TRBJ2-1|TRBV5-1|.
CASSRTGQNNEQFF
TGCGCCAGCAGCAGGACAGGCCAAAACAATGAGCAGTTCTTC
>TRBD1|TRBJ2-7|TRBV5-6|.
CASSLPGTGGGEQYF
TGTGCCAGCAGCCTCCCCGGGACAGGGGGGGGAGAGCAGTACTTC
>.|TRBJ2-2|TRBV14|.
CASSQVGGTGELFF
TGTGCCAGCAGCCAAGTGGGAGGCACCGGGGAGCTGTTTTTT
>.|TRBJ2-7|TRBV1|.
CTSSRFFPGQGSYEQYF
TGCACCAGCAGCCGTTTTTTTCCGGGACAGGGCTCCTACGAGCAGTACTTC
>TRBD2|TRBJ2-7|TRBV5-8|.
CASSAGTSPSYEQYF
TGTGCCAGCAGCGCCGGGACTAGTCCCTCCTACGAGCAGTACTTC
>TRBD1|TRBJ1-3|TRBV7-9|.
CASSAQQGAGNTIYF
TGTGCCAGCAGCGCCCAGCAGGGGGCTGGAAACACCATATATTTT
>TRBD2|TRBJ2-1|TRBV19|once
CASSILAGPYEQFF
TGTGCCAGTAGTATACTAGCGGGGCCCTATGAGCAGTTCTTC
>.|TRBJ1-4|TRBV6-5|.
CASSSGTAYEKLFF
TGTGCCAGCAGTTCCGGGACGGCGTATGAAAAACTGTTTTTT
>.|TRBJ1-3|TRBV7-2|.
CASSLVFNLGSSGNTIYF
TGTGCCAGCAGCTTAGTGTTCAACCTCGGAAGCTCTGGAAACACCATATATTTT
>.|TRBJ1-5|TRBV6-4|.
CASSEGSNQPQHF
TGTGCCAGCAGTGAGGGGAGCAATCAGCCCCAGCATTTT